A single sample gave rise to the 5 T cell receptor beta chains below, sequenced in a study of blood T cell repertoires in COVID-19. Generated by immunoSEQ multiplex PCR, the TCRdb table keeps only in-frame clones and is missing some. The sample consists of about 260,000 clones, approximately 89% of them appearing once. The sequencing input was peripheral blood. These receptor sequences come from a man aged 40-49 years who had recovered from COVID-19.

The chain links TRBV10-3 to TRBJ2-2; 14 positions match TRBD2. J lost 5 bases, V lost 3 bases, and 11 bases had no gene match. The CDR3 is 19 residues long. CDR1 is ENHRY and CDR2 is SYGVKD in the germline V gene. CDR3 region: CAISDPEGLAGVLTGELFF. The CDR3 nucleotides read TGTGCCATCAGTGATCCCGAGGGACTAGCGGGAGTTTTAACCGGGGAGCTGTTTTTT.

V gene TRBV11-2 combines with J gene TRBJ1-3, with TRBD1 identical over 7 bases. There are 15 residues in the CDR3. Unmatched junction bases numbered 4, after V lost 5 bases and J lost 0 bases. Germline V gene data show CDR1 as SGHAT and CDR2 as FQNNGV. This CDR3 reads CASSKDRASGNTIYF. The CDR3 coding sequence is TGTGCCAGCAGCAAAGACAGGGCCTCTGGAAACACCATATATTTT.

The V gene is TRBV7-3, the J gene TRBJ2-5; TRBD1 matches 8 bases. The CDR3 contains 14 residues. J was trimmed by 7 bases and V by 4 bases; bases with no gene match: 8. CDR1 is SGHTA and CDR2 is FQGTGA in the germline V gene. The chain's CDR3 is CASSYTGGGGTQYF. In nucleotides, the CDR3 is TGTGCCAGCAGCTATACAGGGGGAGGAGGGACCCAGTACTTC.

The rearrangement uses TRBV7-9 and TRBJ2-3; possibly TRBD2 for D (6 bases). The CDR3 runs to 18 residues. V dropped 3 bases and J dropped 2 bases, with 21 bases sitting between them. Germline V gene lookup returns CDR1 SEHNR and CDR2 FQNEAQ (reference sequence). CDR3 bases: TGTGCCAGCAGCTTTCCCCCCGGGGGTGCCTCGGTCACAGATACGCAGTATTTT. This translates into CASSFPPGGASVTDTQYF.

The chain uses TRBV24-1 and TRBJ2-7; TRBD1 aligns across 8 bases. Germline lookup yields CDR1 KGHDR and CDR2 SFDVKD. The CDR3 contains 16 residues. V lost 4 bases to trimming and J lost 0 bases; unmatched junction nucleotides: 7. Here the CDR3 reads CATSDPRQGNSYEQYF. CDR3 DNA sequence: TGTGCCACCAGTGACCCCAGACAGGGGAACTCCTACGAGCAGTACTTC.